These 6 T cell receptor beta chains originate from one sample sequenced in a study of cytomegalovirus exposure and HLA in healthy donors (TCRdb year 2017). Libraries were prepared through the immunoSEQ multiplex PCR assay. For the multiplex PCR, a mixture combining 60 forward primers for TCR Vbeta segments and 13 reverse primers for TCR Jbeta segments was used. Not all clones reach the TCRdb copy of this immuneACCESS table, which keeps in-frame sequences only. Checked studies attribute under half of the gap to unresolved V genes and leave the rest unexplained. This sample's clone table shows about 130,000 clones. In total, the top ten clones hold 1.5% to 2% of the sample. Sequenced: PBMCs. These TCRs come from a man younger than 35 in good health and CMV-seronegative.

The rearrangement joins TRBV19 to TRBJ2-7, with D perhaps matching TRBD2 (6 bases). The germline V gene has CDR1 LNHDA and CDR2 SQIVND (reference sequence). This CDR3 is 16 amino acids long. V was pared by 5 bases and J by 3 bases, with 20 bases between. The CDR3 nucleotides read TGTGCCAGTAGTGGGCCGGGACTCCAACCTAACTACGAGCAGTACTTC. This sequence encodes CASSGPGLQPNYEQYF.

The rearrangement links TRBV4-3 to TRBJ1-1; possible D gene TRBD1, 6 bases. The CDR3 length is 15 residues. V lost 1 base and J lost 2, with 11 bases in between. Germline V lookup: CDR1 LGHNA, CDR2 YSLEER. The CDR3 coding sequence is TGCGCCAGCAGCCAAGCCGACAGGATCAACACTGAAGCTTTCTTT. This sequence encodes CASSQADRINTEAFF.

The chain's CDR3 is CASSSNPRGVSYNSPLHF. The CDR3 DNA sequence: TGTGCCAGCAGCTCCAACCCCAGGGGGGTATCTTATAATTCACCCCTCCACTTT. V and J are TRBV7-9 and TRBJ1-6; 7 nucleotides match TRBD1. Germline trimming cut 4 bases from V and 4 bases from J; bases unmatched to any gene: 13. Looked up from germline, CDR1 is SEHNR and CDR2 is FQNEAQ (reference sequence). This CDR3 is 18 amino acids long.

The genes are TRBV6-5 and TRBJ2-3; TRBD1 agrees at 8 bases. This CDR3 is built from 12 residues. The ends lost 5 bases at V and 12 bases at J; junction bases unmatched: 7. The germline V gene encodes CDR1 MNHEY and CDR2 SVGAGI. This CDR3 is CASSQPGQGQYF. CDR3 nucleotide sequence: TGTGCCAGCAGTCAGCCCGGACAGGGACAGTATTTT.

This chain connects TRBV19 to TRBJ2-7, with 8 bases identical to TRBD1. In germline, CDR1 is LNHDA, CDR2 SQIVND (reference sequence). The V gene end was trimmed by 5 bases and the J gene end by 2 bases; junction bases not matched to a gene: 8. The CDR3 has 15 residues. For the CDR3, the DNA is TGTGCCAGTAGTCCAAGACAGGGGAGTCCCTACGAGCAGTACTTC. Its translation is CASSPRQGSPYEQYF.

This chain uses TRBV6-1 with TRBJ1-1; perhaps TRBD1 as D (5 bases). The CDR3 has 15 amino acids. Trimming took 2 bases from V and 4 from J, leaving 14 bases between them. Germline V gene sequence: CDR1 MNHNS, CDR2 SASEGT. Here the CDR3 reads CASSEMTAGGTEAFF. In DNA form, the CDR3 reads TGTGCCAGCAGTGAAATGACTGCCGGGGGCACTGAAGCTTTCTTT.